The 21 T cell receptor beta chains given below trace back to one sample, sequenced in a study of Ad26.COV2.S vaccination and SARS-CoV-2 variants. Sequenced by immunoSEQ multiplex PCR; TCRdb stores in-frame clones only, minus some. The sample gives roughly 390,000 clones, more than 85% of which show up once; approximately 3.7% is in the top ten. This sample's treatment: approximately 18 received Ad26.COV2.S at low or high dose, single or two shots; 5 received placebo; per-sample allocation not given. Sampling was performed 63 days after the first vaccine or placebo injection. Here the sequenced sample was peripheral blood, taken in a trial of Ad26.COV2.S vaccine versus placebo. The receptor set was obtained from a person aged 18 to 65 who received the Ad26.COV2.S COVID-19 vaccine or a placebo.

The chain joins TRBV7-2 to TRBJ2-3, with TRBD2 matching over 8 bases. V gave up 5 bases and J gave up 10 bases; unmatched junction bases: 11. This CDR3 region has 14 residues. CDR1 is SGHTA and CDR2 is FQGNSA in the germline V gene. The CDR3 spells CASSPTGGSPAQYF. The CDR3 DNA is TGTGCCAGCAGCCCCACGGGGGGGTCCCCCGCGCAGTATTTT. Together with reference TRBV7-2 and TRBJ2-3, the CDR3 gives the full variable domain: GAGVSQSPSNKVTEKGKDVELRCDPISGHTALYWYRQSLGQGLEFLIYFQGNSAPDKSGLPSDRFSAERTGGSVSTLTIQRTQQEDSAVYLCASSPTGGSPAQYFGPGTRLTVL.

The chain couples TRBV3-1 (or the pseudogene TRBV3-2) to TRBJ1-3; a possible D gene is TRBD1 (5 bases). CDR1 is LGHDT, CDR2 YNNKEL, per germline (reference sequence). Trimming took 6 bases from V and 3 from J, leaving 9 bases between them. This CDR3 is 13 amino acids long. In DNA form, the CDR3 reads TGTGCCAGCAGTCGGGACGGTGGAAACACCATATATTTT. Translating it yields CASSRDGGNTIYF.

This sequence joins TRBV10-2 and TRBJ2-5; D is possibly TRBD2 (7 bases). V was trimmed by 2 bases and J by 4 bases, leaving 14 bases between them. This CDR3 has 15 residues. CDR1 is WSHSY and CDR2 is SAAADI in the germline V gene. This CDR3 is CASSESRGAGETQYF. As DNA, the CDR3 is TGCGCCAGCAGTGAGAGTCGGGGGGCGGGAGAGACCCAGTACTTC.

V usage is TRBV5-1 and J usage is TRBJ2-2, with D maybe TRBD2 (6 bases). Germline CDR1 SGHRS, CDR2 YFSETQ. V was trimmed by 4 bases and J by 4 bases, leaving 11 bases between them. The length of the CDR3 is 14 residues. The CDR3 sequence is CASSDQGGTGELFF. CDR3 coding DNA: TGCGCCAGCAGCGACCAGGGAGGCACCGGGGAGCTGTTTTTT.

A single count supports this clone. The rearrangement uses TRBV7-9 and TRBJ2-2, with TRBD1 matching over 7 bases. Per germline, CDR1 SEHNR and CDR2 FQNEAQ (reference sequence). CDR3 size: 15 residues. V trimming: 7 bases; J trimming: 2 bases; junction bases outside the gene matches: 7. The chain's CDR3 is CASTEGQTNTGELFF. CDR3 sequence (DNA): TGTGCCAGCACCGAGGGACAGACTAACACCGGGGAGCTGTTTTTT.

The chain carries TRBV7-8 and TRBJ1-1; the D gene is possibly TRBD1 (5 bases). This CDR3 is built from 13 residues. Germline CDR1 and CDR2: SGHVS and FQNEAQ. Trimming removed 5 bases at V and 4 bases at J, with 11 bases between. CDR3 in DNA: TGTGCCAGCAGCACCACAGGATTCACTGAAGCTTTCTTT. It codes for CASSTTGFTEAFF.

This clone was observed a few times. The genes are TRBV1 and TRBJ2-7. TRBV1 is recorded as a pseudogene. CDR3 length equals 13 residues. The CDR3 loop reads CTSSQEGVYEQYF. In nucleotides, the CDR3 is TGCACCAGCAGCCAAGAAGGTGTTTACGAGCAGTACTTC.

This chain links TRBV7-9 with TRBJ1-6; D unclear. The germline V gene has CDR1 SEHNR and CDR2 FQNEAQ (reference sequence). The CDR3 length is 16 residues. The germline V and J ends were trimmed by 3 bases and 4 bases, with 13 bases remaining between them. The CDR3 nucleotides are TGTGCCAGCAGCTTGGAGGGTCTCCTATATAATTCACCCCTCCACTTT. This sequence encodes CASSLEGLLYNSPLHF.

The V and J genes are TRBV19 and TRBJ2-7, with a tentative D call TRBD2 (6 bases). The CDR3 is made up of 13 amino acids. Trimming shortened V by 5 bases and J by 5 bases, and 13 bases separated the two germline ends. Germline V gives CDR1 LNHDA, CDR2 SQIVND (reference sequence). CDR3 in amino acids: CASSHSRGDEQYF. As DNA, the CDR3 is TGTGCCAGTAGTCACTCCCGCGGGGACGAGCAGTACTTC.

J is TRBJ1-3 and V is TRBV19; no clear D. Germline assignment: CDR1 LNHDA and CDR2 SQIVND (reference sequence). Deletions cut 0 bases from V and 0 bases from J, with 9 bases between. The CDR3 totals 16 residues. DNA of the CDR3: TGTGCCAGTAGTATAGAGGCCGGACTCTCTGGAAACACCATATATTTT. Translated, it gives CASSIEAGLSGNTIYF.

The CDR3 is CASSLARASSYEQYF. The DNA for the CDR3 is TGTGCCAGCAGCTTAGCACGGGCCTCCTCCTACGAGCAGTACTTC. The V and J genes are TRBV7-9 and TRBJ2-7; D uncertain. V lost 0 bases to trimming and J lost 0 bases, with 9 bases between them. Germline lookup yields CDR1 SEHNR and CDR2 FQNEAQ (reference sequence). The CDR3 length is 15 residues.

The rearrangement uses TRBV28 and TRBJ2-1, with a tentative D call TRBD2 (6 bases). From germline, CDR1 is MDHEN and CDR2 SYDVKM. This CDR3 region has 12 residues. V lost 6 bases to trimming and J lost 12 bases, with 15 bases between them. Here the CDR3 reads CASSLTRGWQFF. The CDR3 DNA follows: TGTGCCAGCAGCCTGACTAGAGGGTGGCAGTTCTTC.

The rearrangement uses TRBV3-1 (or the pseudogene TRBV3-2) and TRBJ2-7; 7 bases agree with TRBD2. This CDR3 is 16 amino acids long. V lost 4 bases to trimming and J lost 3 bases; unmatched junction nucleotides: 12. Germline CDR1 and CDR2: LGHDT and YNNKEL (reference sequence). In DNA form, the CDR3 reads TGTGCCAGCAGCCCAGGGCCCGGGACTAATATCTACGAGCAGTACTTC. This codes for CASSPGPGTNIYEQYF.

The chain recombines TRBV6-5 with TRBJ2-5, with D unclear. Trimming removed 7 bases from V and 3 bases from J, with 12 bases in between. Germline lookup yields CDR1 MNHEY and CDR2 SVGAGI. The CDR3 runs to 13 residues. DNA for the CDR3: TGTGCCAGCACCAACGCGGTGGAAGAGACCCAGTACTTC. Protein sequence: CASTNAVEETQYF.

V is TRBV24-1 and J is TRBJ2-1; 7 nucleotides agree with TRBD1. The CDR3 contains 14 residues. V lost 9 bases to trimming and J lost 6 bases; unmatched junction nucleotides: 10. CDR1 and CDR2 (germline): KGHDR, SFDVKD. CDR3 coding DNA: TGTGCCACCTCCAGAGGGGGCGGATTCAATGAGCAGTTCTTC. Amino acids: CATSRGGGFNEQFF.

The chain employs TRBV3-1 (or the pseudogene TRBV3-2) and TRBJ2-3; possible D gene TRBD1, 6 bases. Trimming removed 1 base from V and 5 bases from J, with 10 bases in between. The CDR3 contains 14 residues. Germline V gene lookup returns CDR1 LGHDT and CDR2 YNNKEL (reference sequence). CDR3 sequence reads: CASSQGGRGDTQYF. The CDR3 nucleotides read TGTGCCAGCAGCCAAGGTGGCAGGGGAGATACGCAGTATTTT.

The DNA for the CDR3 is TGCGCCAGCAGCCCGAGTCCGGGCCTAAAATCCTACGAGCAGTACTTC. Translation: CASSPSPGLKSYEQYF. The chain combines TRBV4-1 with TRBJ2-7, with D hard to call. The CDR3 is made up of 16 amino acids. Trimming pared 4 bases from V and 1 base from J, leaving 17 bases between. Germline CDR1 reads MGHRA; CDR2 reads YSYEKL.

The rearrangement links TRBV12-3 or TRBV12-4 to TRBJ1-2; unclear D gene. The germline V and J ends were trimmed by 5 bases and 0 bases, with 4 bases remaining between them. The CDR3 runs 12 residues. CDR3 DNA sequence: TGTGCCAGCAGTCCCCCTAACTATGGCTACACCTTC. As protein: CASSPPNYGYTF.

The chain uses TRBV7-9 and TRBJ1-1, with D tentatively TRBD1 (6 bases). The CDR3 has 15 amino acids. V dropped 8 bases and J dropped 0 bases, with 16 bases sitting between them. CDR1 and CDR2 (germline): SEHNR, FQNEAQ (reference sequence). The CDR3 is CASARGTIMNTEAFF. The CDR3 nucleotides read TGTGCCAGCGCTCGAGGGACAATCATGAACACTGAAGCTTTCTTT.

The gene calls are TRBV9 and TRBJ2-2, with 7 bases lining up with TRBD1. Germline V CDR1 and CDR2: SGDLS, YYNGEE. With 4 bases clipped from V and 4 bases from J, the junction kept 7 bases outside the gene matches. The CDR3 extends over 15 amino acids. The CDR3 protein is CASSPRWTGTGELFF. CDR3 in DNA: TGTGCCAGCAGCCCCCGTTGGACAGGCACCGGGGAGCTGTTTTTT.

This rearrangement joins TRBV20-1 to TRBJ1-5; D uncertain. The V gene's germline CDR1 is DFQATT and CDR2 SNEGSKA (reference sequence). The V end was cut by 3 bases, the J end by 5 bases, with 8 bases between. The CDR3 has 12 amino acids. The CDR3 loop is CSASYRDQPQHF. The CDR3, as DNA: TGCAGTGCTAGTTACCGTGATCAGCCCCAGCATTTT.